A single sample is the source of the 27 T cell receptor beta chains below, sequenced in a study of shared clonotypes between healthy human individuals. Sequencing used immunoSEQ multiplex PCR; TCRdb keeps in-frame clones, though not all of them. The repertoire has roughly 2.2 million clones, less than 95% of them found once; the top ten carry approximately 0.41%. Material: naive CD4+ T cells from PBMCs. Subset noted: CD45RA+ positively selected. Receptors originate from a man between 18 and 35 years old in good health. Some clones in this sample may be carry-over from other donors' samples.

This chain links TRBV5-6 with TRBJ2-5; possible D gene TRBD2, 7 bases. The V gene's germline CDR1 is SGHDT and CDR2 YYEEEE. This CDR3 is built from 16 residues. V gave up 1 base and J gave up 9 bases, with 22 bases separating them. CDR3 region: CASSLLGRGGLGAQYF. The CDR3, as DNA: TGTGCCAGCAGCTTGCTCGGCAGGGGAGGGCTGGGGGCCCAGTACTTC.

The DNA of the CDR3 is TGTGCCAGCAGTTCTGGACAGGGGTACCAAGAGACCCAGTACTTC. Translated, it gives CASSSGQGYQETQYF. V gene TRBV27 combines with J gene TRBJ2-5, with TRBD1 matching over 9 bases. Germline V gene lookup returns CDR1 MNHEY and CDR2 SMNVEV (reference sequence). The CDR3 consists of 15 residues. The ends lost 4 bases at V and 0 bases at J; junction bases unmatched: 3.

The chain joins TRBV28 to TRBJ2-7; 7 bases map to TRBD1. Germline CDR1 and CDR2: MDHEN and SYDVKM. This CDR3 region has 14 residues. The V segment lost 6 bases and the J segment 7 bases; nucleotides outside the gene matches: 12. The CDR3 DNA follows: TGTGCCAGCAGCTGGGACAGAAGGGCTATAGAGCAGTACTTC. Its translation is CASSWDRRAIEQYF. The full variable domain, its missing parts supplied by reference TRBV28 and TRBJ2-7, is DVKVTQSSRYLVKRTGEKVFLECVQDMDHENMFWYRQDPGLGLRLIYFSYDVKMKEKGDIPEGYSVSREKKERFSLILESASTNQTSMYLCASSWDRRAIEQYFGPGTRLTVT.

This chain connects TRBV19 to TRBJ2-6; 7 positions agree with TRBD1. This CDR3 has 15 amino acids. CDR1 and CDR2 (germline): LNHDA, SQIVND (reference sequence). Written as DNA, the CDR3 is TGTGCGGATCACAGGGGAAGCCCTGGGGCCAACGTCCTGACTTTC. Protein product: CADHRGSPGANVLTF.

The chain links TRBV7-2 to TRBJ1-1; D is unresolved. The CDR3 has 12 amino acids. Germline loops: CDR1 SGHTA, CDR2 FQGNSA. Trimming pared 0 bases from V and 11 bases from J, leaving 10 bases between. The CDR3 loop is CASSLAIIGAFF. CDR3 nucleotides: TGTGCCAGCAGCTTAGCGATTATAGGGGCTTTCTTT.

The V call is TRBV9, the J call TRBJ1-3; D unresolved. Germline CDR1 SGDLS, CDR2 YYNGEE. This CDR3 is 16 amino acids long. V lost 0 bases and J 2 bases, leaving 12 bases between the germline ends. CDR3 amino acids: CASSVEMVSAGNTIYF. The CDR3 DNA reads TGTGCCAGCAGCGTAGAAATGGTCAGTGCTGGAAACACCATATATTTT.

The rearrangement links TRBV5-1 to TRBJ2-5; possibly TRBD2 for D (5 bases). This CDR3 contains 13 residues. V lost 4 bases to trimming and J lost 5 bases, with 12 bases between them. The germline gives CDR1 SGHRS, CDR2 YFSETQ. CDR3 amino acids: CASSVDTGETQYF. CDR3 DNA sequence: TGCGCCAGCAGCGTCGATACGGGGGAGACCCAGTACTTC.

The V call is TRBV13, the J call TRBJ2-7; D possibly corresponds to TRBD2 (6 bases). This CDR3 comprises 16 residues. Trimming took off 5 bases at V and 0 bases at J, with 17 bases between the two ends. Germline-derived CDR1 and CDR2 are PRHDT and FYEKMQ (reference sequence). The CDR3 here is CASSKRETLTSYEQYF. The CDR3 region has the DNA TGTGCCAGCAGCAAACGGGAGACGCTTACCTCCTACGAGCAGTACTTC.

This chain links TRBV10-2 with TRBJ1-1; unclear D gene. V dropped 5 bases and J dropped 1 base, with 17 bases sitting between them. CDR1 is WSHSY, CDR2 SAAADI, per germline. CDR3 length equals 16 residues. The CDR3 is CASSRMSGGSNTEAFF. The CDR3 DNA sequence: TGCGCCAGCAGTCGTATGTCGGGCGGATCGAACACTGAAGCTTTCTTT.

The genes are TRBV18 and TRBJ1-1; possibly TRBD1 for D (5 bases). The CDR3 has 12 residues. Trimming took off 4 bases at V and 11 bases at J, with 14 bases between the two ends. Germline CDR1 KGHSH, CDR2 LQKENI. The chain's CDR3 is CASSLGSRDAFF. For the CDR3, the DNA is TGTGCCAGCTCACTAGGTTCCCGGGACGCTTTCTTT.

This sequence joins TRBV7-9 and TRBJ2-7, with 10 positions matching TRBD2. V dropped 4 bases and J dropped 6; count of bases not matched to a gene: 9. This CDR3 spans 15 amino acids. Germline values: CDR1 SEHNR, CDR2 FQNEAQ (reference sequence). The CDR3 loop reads CASSSQRTSGGEQYF. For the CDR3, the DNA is TGTGCCAGCAGCTCCCAAAGGACTAGCGGTGGCGAGCAGTACTTC.

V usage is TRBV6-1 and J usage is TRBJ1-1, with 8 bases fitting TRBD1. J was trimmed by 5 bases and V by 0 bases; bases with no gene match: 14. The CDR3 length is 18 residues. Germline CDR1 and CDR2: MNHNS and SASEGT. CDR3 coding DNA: TGTGCCAGCAGTGAAGCGCTTCAAGGACAGGGCCGAGGGACTGAAGCTTTCTTT. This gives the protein CASSEALQGQGRGTEAFF.

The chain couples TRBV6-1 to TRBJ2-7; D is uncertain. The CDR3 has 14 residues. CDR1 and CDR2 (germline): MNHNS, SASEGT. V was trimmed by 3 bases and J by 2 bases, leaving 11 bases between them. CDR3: CASSDGPFTYEQYF. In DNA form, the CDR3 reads TGTGCCAGCAGTGACGGGCCGTTTACCTACGAGCAGTACTTC.

CDR3 DNA: TGTGCCAGCAGTCGGGAGGGGTTAGGCAATCAGCCCCAGCATTTT. The encoded protein is CASSREGLGNQPQHF. The gene calls are TRBV25-1 and TRBJ1-5; a possible D gene is TRBD1 (5 bases). The CDR3 spans 15 residues. Between the trimmed V and J ends, which lost 5 bases and 2 bases, there was a span of 13 bases. Per the germline V gene, CDR1 is MGHDK and CDR2 is SYGVNS.

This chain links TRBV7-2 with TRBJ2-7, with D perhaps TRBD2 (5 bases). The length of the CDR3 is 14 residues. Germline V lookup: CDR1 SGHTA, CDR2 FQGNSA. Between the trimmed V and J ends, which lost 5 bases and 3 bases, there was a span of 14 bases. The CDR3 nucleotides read TGTGCCAGCAGCCCCTTCGGGGTTAACTACGAGCAGTACTTC. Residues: CASSPFGVNYEQYF.

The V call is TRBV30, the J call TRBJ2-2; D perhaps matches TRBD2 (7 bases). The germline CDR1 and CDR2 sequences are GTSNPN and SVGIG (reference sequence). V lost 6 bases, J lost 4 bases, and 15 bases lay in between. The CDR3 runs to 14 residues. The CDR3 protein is CACRGRGGTGELFF. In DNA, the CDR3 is TGTGCCTGCCGGGGGCGCGGGGGCACCGGGGAGCTGTTTTTT.

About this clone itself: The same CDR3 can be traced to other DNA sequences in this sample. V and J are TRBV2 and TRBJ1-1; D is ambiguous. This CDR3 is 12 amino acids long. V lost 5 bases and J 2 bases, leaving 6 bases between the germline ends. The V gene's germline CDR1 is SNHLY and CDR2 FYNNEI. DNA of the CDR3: TGTGCCAGCAGTCTTATCAACACTGAAGCTTTCTTT. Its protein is CASSLINTEAFF.

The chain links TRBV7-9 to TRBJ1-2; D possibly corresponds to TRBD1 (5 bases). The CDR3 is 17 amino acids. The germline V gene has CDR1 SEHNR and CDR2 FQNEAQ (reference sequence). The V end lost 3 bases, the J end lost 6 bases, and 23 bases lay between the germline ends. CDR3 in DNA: TGTGCCAGCAGCTTGACCCGGGGCCCCTCCGTGTTCAATGGCTACACCTTC. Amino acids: CASSLTRGPSVFNGYTF.

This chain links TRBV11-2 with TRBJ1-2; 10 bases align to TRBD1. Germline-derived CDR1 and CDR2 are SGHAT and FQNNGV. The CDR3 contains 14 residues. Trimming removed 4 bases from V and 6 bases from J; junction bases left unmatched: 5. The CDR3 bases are TGTGCCAGCAGCTCAGACAGGGGGCGGGATGGCTACACCTTC. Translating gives CASSSDRGRDGYTF.

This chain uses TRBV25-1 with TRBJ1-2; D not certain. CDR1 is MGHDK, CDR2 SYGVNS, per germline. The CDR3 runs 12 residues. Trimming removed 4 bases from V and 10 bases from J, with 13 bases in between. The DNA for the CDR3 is TGTGCCAGCAGTGGGAACCCATGGATCTACACCTTC. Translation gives CASSGNPWIYTF.

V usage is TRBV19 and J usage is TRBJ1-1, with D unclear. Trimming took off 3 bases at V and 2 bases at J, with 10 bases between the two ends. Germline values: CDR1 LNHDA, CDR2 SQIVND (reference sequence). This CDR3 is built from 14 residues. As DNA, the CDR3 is TGTGCCAGTAGTATCTACTCGGTTAACACTGAAGCTTTCTTT. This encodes CASSIYSVNTEAFF. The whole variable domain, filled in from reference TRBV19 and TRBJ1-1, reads DGGITQSPKYLFRKEGQNVTLSCEQNLNHDAMYWYRQDPGQGLRLIYYSQIVNDFQKGDIAEGYSVSREKKESFPLTVTSAQKNPTAFYLCASSIYSVNTEAFFGQGTRLTVV.

The CDR3 nucleotides read TGTGCCAGCCGGACTAGCGGGAGTGGCGAGCAGTACTTC. It specifies CASRTSGSGEQYF. The V and J genes are TRBV2 and TRBJ2-7, with 13 bases identical to TRBD2. CDR1 and CDR2 (germline): SNHLY, FYNNEI. The CDR3 spans 13 residues. Germline trimming cut 8 bases from V and 6 bases from J; bases unmatched to any gene: 4.

The CDR3 DNA sequence: TGTGCCAGCAGCCAGCTGCGCGGGACTAGCTCCTACAATGAGCAGTTCTTC. This encodes CASSQLRGTSSYNEQFF. This rearrangement joins TRBV14 to TRBJ2-1; TRBD2 aligns across 8 bases. The CDR3 loop spans 17 amino acids. V gave up 3 bases and J gave up 0 bases; unmatched junction bases: 7. Germline V gene lookup returns CDR1 SGHDN and CDR2 FVKESK.

The CDR3, as DNA: TGTGCCAGCAGGCAGGGATCTAATTCACCCCTCCACTTT. It encodes CASRQGSNSPLHF. The rearrangement uses TRBV5-4 and TRBJ1-6; possible D gene TRBD1, 5 bases. The CDR3 is 13 residues long. Germline V gene lookup returns CDR1 SGHNT and CDR2 YYREEE (reference sequence). V lost 5 bases and J lost 6, with 9 bases in between.

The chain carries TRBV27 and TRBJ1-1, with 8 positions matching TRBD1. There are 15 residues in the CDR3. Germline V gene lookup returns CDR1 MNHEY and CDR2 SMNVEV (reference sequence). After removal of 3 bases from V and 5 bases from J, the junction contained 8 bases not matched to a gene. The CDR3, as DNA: TGTGCCAGCAGTTTCTCGGACAGGGCTCCTACTGAAGCTTTCTTT. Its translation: CASSFSDRAPTEAFF.

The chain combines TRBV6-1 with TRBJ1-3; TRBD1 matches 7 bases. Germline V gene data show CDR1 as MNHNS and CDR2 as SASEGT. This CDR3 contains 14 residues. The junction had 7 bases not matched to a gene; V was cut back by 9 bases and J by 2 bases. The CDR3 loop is CASRGRPPGNTIYF. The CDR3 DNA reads TGTGCCAGTAGGGGGCGCCCCCCTGGAAACACCATATATTTT.

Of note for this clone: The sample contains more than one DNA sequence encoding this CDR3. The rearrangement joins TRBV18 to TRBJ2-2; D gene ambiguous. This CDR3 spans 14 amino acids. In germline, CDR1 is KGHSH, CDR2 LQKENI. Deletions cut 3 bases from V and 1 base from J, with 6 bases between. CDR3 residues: CASSPDGNTGELFF. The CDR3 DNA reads TGTGCCAGCTCACCTGACGGGAACACCGGGGAGCTGTTTTTT.